A selection of T cell receptor beta chains follows, all from one sample in a study of T cell responses to AZD1222 COVID-19 vaccine. The protocol was immunoSEQ multiplex PCR, while the TCRdb copy is restricted to in-frame clones and leaves out a portion. The sample carries over 75,000 clones, 80% to 90% recorded once. The sample consisted of peripheral blood, taken 28 days after the second AZD1222 dose. Every receptor here comes from an adult who received the AZD1222 COVID-19 vaccine. CDR3s include the opening cysteine and the closing phenylalanine or tryptophan.

J gene,CDR3 length,V gene,CDR3 protein
TRBJ1-1,14,TRBV30,CAWYLAEEGTEAFF
TRBJ1-1,18,TRBV3-1/TRBV3-2,CASSQDRGTGSFDTEAFF
TRBJ1-2,14,TRBV4-3,CASSQDWGQGGYTF
TRBJ2-6,14,TRBV6-2/TRBV6-3,CASSAYPGANVLTF
TRBJ2-2,16,TRBV5-1,CASSSRGPRDTGELFF
TRBJ1-5,13,TRBV29-1,CSVGGEVDQPQHF
TRBJ2-1,17,TRBV9,CASSAPRGAPRDNEQFF
TRBJ1-4,17,TRBV3-1/TRBV3-2,CASSQVLGGTTTEKLFF
TRBJ2-7,14,TRBV5-1,CASSLTGAGVEQYF
TRBJ2-3,16,TRBV3-1/TRBV3-2,CASSHYQGVRADTQYF
TRBJ2-2,14,TRBV3-1/TRBV3-2,CASSQGRDTGELFF
TRBJ2-1,18,TRBV19,CASRGLAGGPPGYNEQFF
TRBJ2-1,13,TRBV19,CASSPTSEDEQFF
TRBJ1-1,13,TRBV12-3/TRBV12-4,CASRGNKGTEAFF
TRBJ1-3,14,TRBV6-2/TRBV6-3,CASSDLYSGNTIYF
TRBJ1-4,10,TRBV30,CAWMGEKLFF
TRBJ2-2,16,TRBV10-3,CAIPGRTRSGTGELFF
TRBJ2-2,16,TRBV21-1,CASSKIIGQNTGELFF
TRBJ2-1,15,TRBV2,CASSPGQGAYNEQFF
TRBJ2-5,13,TRBV7-3,CASSPEAGGTQYF
TRBJ2-5,17,TRBV5-1,CASSPGTDALYQETQYF